The present TCR beta chain was sequenced within a study of T-cell memory formation after mild COVID-19 (dated by TCRdb to the early 2020s). Background on the whole study: TCR sequence clusters from the two donors were found to be largely donor specific. In two donors, T-cell clones that expanded and contracted after mild COVID-19 were followed by sequencing TCRalpha and TCRbeta repertoires longitudinally. The cohort was made up of two young adult volunteers, one female and one male, who were previously healthy. What the authors observed across the whole study: Some responding clones were detected in pre-infection memory, which suggested that pre-existing cross-reactive memory T cells had joined the SARS-CoV-2 response. Contracting CD4+ clones appeared mostly in the CM and EM memory subsets, whereas CD8+ clones were enriched in EMRA. Clones contracting from day 15 to 85 had balanced CD4/CD8 phenotypes, while a second wave expanding from day 15 to 37 was biased towards CD4+. The study covered only a couple of mild cases, and larger cohorts including severe cases with pre-infection samples were considered necessary. Whether the second-wave clones peaking on day 37 were SARS-CoV-2 specific was not confirmed.

Remarks on this clonotype: The antigen it recognizes is unknown. No quality values exist for individual bases; no much larger clone is one base distant.

PBMCs were isolated by Ficoll-Paque density gradient centrifugation. The germline V end is reduced by 3 bases and the J end by 7 bases; junction bases left unmatched: 4. The cysteine opens and the phenylalanine closes a CDR3 of 14 amino acids. Of the read, only the CDR3 DNA is kept; its 42 bases are in frame from base 1. TCRdb shows the sequencer as Illumina NovaSeq 6000. TCRalpha and TCRbeta cDNA libraries were built by 5'RACE with constant-segment primers, adding sample barcodes and unique molecular identifiers. Trizol reagent was used to extract RNA from every sample. Amplification of the libraries took two PCR steps, and the second step added a second sample barcode plus Illumina TruSeq adapters. Sequencing of the libraries was done on an Illumina NovaSeq, producing 2 x 150 bp paired-end reads. In the authors' own workflow: Reads were demultiplexed and collapsed into UMI-guided consensus sequences with migec v1.2.7. With mixcr v2.1.11, UMI consensuses were aligned to TRA and TRB V and J templates and assembled into clonotypes. A clonotype was counted as expanded or contracted only when both edgeR and NoisET called the clonotype significant, with the noise models trained on biological replicates. edgeR calls used a false discovery rate-adjusted p below 0.01 and a log2 fold-change threshold of 1. PCA with hierarchical clustering of max-normalized trajectories of the 1000 most abundant clonotypes was used as exploratory dynamics analysis. Separately sequenced CD4+ and CD8+ repertoires were used to assign the CD4 or CD8 phenotype of responding clones. TCRdb trimmed public reads at Q25 via fastp, called clones via MiXCR and kept in-frame beta chains. For every CDR3 protein sequence, its rows merge into one entry that carries the most common genes and DNA. These V and J calls are TCRdb output, not the study's own analysis. Across this sample there are 130,000 to 150,000 distinct CDR3 sequences, with roughly 6.2% seen only once. Under 2.5% of the sample goes to the ten largest clones.

The specimen was PBMCs or a T cell subset sorted from them (not recorded which). Rearrangement joined TRBV12-3 or TRBV12-4 to TRBJ2-2, and TRBD1 matches 8 of the central bases. The sequence was collected from an adult woman who had mild COVID-19 (a few samples of this study predate the infection). The sample titles of this study are shuffled in the database, so cell type and time point are left out; the donor was told from shared clones. CDR3 reads: CASSFRGQGGELFF. The DNA sequence is given as TGTGCCAGCAGTTTCAGGGGGCAAGGCGGGGAGCTGTTTTTT.